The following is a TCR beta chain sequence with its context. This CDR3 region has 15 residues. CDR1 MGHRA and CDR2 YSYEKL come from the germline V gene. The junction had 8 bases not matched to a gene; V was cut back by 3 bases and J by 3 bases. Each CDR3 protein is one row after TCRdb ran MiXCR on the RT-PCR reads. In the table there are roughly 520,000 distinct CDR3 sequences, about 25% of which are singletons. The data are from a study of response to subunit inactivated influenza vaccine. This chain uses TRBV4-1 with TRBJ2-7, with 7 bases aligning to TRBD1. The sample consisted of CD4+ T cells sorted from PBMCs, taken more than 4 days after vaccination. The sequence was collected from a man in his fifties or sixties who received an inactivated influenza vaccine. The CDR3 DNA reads TGCGCCAGCAGCCAGATTCATCCAGGGGGCTACGAGCAGTACTTC. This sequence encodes CASSQIHPGGYEQYF.